Below are 13 T cell receptor beta chains sequenced from a single sample in a study of Tregs in tolerant kidney transplant recipients. Data came from immunoSEQ multiplex PCR; TCRdb stores just in-frame clones and leaves some out. The sample table sets out 30,000 or so clones. The material was CD8+ T cells from blood, obtained before the transplant. The receptors were sampled from a human donor who received a combined kidney and bone marrow transplant.

A word on this clone: Read sequence stops 3 residues before the CDR3 end, and the germline J gene provides the missing end. The chain has TRBV20-1 and TRBJ1-2; possible D gene TRBD1, 5 bases. Germline-derived CDR1 and CDR2 are DFQATT and SNEGSKA (reference sequence). The CDR3 runs to 13 residues. The V and J ends lost 6 bases and 5 bases respectively, with 16 bases between them. CDR3 region: CSAAGGEGYGYTF. The sequenced CDR3 bases are TGCAGTGCAGCGGGGGGTGAGGGGTATGGC.

With regard to this clone: The missing CDR3 end, 3 residues past where the read stops, is filled in from the germline J gene. The rearrangement links TRBV2 to TRBJ2-3, with D maybe TRBD2 (6 bases). Trimming shortened V by 3 bases and J by 6 bases, and 13 bases separated the two germline ends. The CDR3 is made up of 14 amino acids. Germline CDR1 SNHLY, CDR2 FYNNEI. The sequenced part of the CDR3 DNA is TGTGCCAGCAGTGACCGCTGGGGGGAGGATACG. Translated: CASSDRWGEDT. From start to end, the CDR3 is CASSDRWGEDTQYF. The variable domain in full, with the rest retrieved from reference TRBV2 and TRBJ2-3, is EPEVTQTPSHQVTQMGQEVILRCVPISNHLYFYWYRQILGQKVEFLVSFYNNEISEKSEIFDDQFSVERPDGSNFTLKIRSTKLEDSAMYFCASSDRWGEDTQYFGPGTRLTVL.

Regarding this clone: The read is 3 residues too short to cover the CDR3 end, so that end is filled in from the germline J gene. The chain links TRBV19 to TRBJ1-1; 8 bases fit TRBD1. Unmatched junction bases numbered 3, after V lost 5 bases and J lost 1 base. Germline CDR1 LNHDA, CDR2 SQIVND (reference sequence). This CDR3 contains 14 residues. CDR3 DNA, as far as it was read: TGTGCCAGTAGTCTGGGACAGGCGAACACTGAA. It yields the protein CASSLGQANTE. The CDR3 in its entirety is CASSLGQANTEAFF. Together with reference TRBV19 and TRBJ1-1, the CDR3 gives the full variable domain: DGGITQSPKYLFRKEGQNVTLSCEQNLNHDAMYWYRQDPGQGLRLIYYSQIVNDFQKGDIAEGYSVSREKKESFPLTVTSAQKNPTAFYLCASSLGQANTEAFFGQGTRLTVV.

Note on this clone: Read data end 3 residues before the CDR3 end; the end is taken from the germline J gene. This sequence joins TRBV13 and TRBJ2-1; the match to TRBD2 covers 13 bases. The V gene end was trimmed by 5 bases and the J gene end by 3 bases; junction bases not matched to a gene: 4. This CDR3 has 16 residues. Germline loops: CDR1 PRHDT, CDR2 FYEKMQ (reference sequence). The CDR3 reads CASSPRLAGGYNEQFF. The covered CDR3 bases are TGTGCCAGCAGCCCCCGACTAGCGGGAGGCTACAATGAG.

In regard to this clone: The read finishes 3 residues shy of the CDR3 end, and the germline J gene is used to complete it. The rearrangement links TRBV2 to TRBJ2-7; 8 bases align to TRBD2. The CDR3 contains 14 residues. The trim removed 2 bases at V and 5 bases at J, leaving 5 bases unmatched. In germline, CDR1 is SNHLY, CDR2 FYNNEI. The CDR3 sequence: CASSEWGSGNEQYF. CDR3 bases read: TGTGCCAGCAGTGAATGGGGTAGCGGGAACGAG.

A note on this clone: The sequenced fragment ends 3 residues before the CDR3 boundary, so the rest is inferred from the germline J gene. J is TRBJ1-4 and V is TRBV7-9, with TRBD1 identical over 8 bases. V dropped 3 bases and J dropped 6; count of bases not matched to a gene: 6. Germline V gene sequence: CDR1 SEHNR, CDR2 FQNEAQ (reference sequence). This CDR3 has 15 residues. Incomplete CDR3 DNA: TGTGCCAGCAGCTTTATTCAGGGGGCGGATGAAAAA. Translated: CASSFIQGADEK. The full CDR3 sequence reads CASSFIQGADEKLFF.

With respect to this clone: With the read ending 3 residues before the CDR3 end, the germline J gene is used to fill in that end. The chain employs TRBV20-1 and TRBJ2-1; 7 nucleotides agree with TRBD2. Germline assignment: CDR1 DFQATT and CDR2 SNEGSKA (reference sequence). Germline trimming cut 5 bases from V and 4 bases from J; bases unmatched to any gene: 5. The CDR3 is 13 amino acids. CDR3: CSALGGDYNEQFF. The part of the CDR3 DNA that was read is TGCAGTGCTCTGGGGGGGGATTACAATGAG.

Worth noting for this clone: Read coverage stops 3 residues before the CDR3 terminus; the germline J gene supplies the remainder. V is TRBV7-2 and J is TRBJ2-2; 16 bases match TRBD2. This CDR3 is built from 15 residues. V shed 8 bases and J 6 bases; nucleotides not matched to a gene: 3. From germline, CDR1 is SGHTA and CDR2 FQGNSA. The CDR3 spells CASEGLAGGSGELFF. The covered CDR3 bases are TGTGCCAGCGAGGGACTAGCGGGAGGGTCCGGGGAG.

Notes on this clone: From the germline J gene comes the end of the CDR3, since the read stops 3 residues before it. V is TRBV19 and J is TRBJ2-7, with a possible D match to TRBD1 (7 bases). V was pared by 3 bases and J by 5 bases, with 17 bases between. The germline gives CDR1 LNHDA, CDR2 SQIVND (reference sequence). CDR3 length equals 15 residues. The CDR3 here is CASSIWGDSPNEQYF. CDR3 DNA (partial): TGTGCCAGTAGTATTTGGGGGGACAGTCCCAACGAG.

To note about this clone: Sequencing ends 3 residues short of the CDR3 end; the germline J gene provides the rest. This chain joins TRBV19 and TRBJ2-1; 13 bases are a match to TRBD2. The CDR3 runs 19 residues. The V and J ends lost 7 bases and 4 bases, in that order; junction bases with no gene match: 16. The germline V gene encodes CDR1 LNHDA and CDR2 SQIVND (reference sequence). The chain's CDR3 is CASTPPGTSGANRYNEQFF. The CDR3 bases that were read are TGTGCCAGTACCCCCCCGGGGACTAGCGGGGCGAACAGGTACAATGAG.

Regarding this clone: Read data end 3 residues before the CDR3 end; the end is taken from the germline J gene. The rearrangement uses TRBV4-1 and TRBJ1-4; TRBD1 agrees at 7 bases. Germline CDR1 is MGHRA and CDR2 is YSYEKL. Germline trimming cut 6 bases from V and 1 base from J; bases unmatched to any gene: 8. This CDR3 has 16 residues. The CDR3 reads CASSSGTDGTNEKLFF. Incomplete CDR3 DNA: TGCGCCAGCAGTTCCGGGACAGACGGAACTAATGAAAAA.

A remark on this clone: The read halts 3 residues ahead of the CDR3 end, with the missing end drawn from the germline J gene. V is TRBV7-6 and J is TRBJ2-2; 7 nucleotides match TRBD1. This CDR3 is 13 amino acids long. V was clipped by 3 bases and J by 6 bases; unmatched bases: 1. The germline gives CDR1 SGHVS, CDR2 FNYEAQ. Partial CDR3 DNA: TGTGCCAGCAGCTTCACAGGGGCCGGGGAG. This sequence encodes CASSFTGAGE. The CDR3 in full is CASSFTGAGELFF.

As to this clone: The read ends 3 residues shy of where the CDR3 ends; the end is completed using the germline J gene. The chain joins TRBV5-1 to TRBJ2-5; D is possibly TRBD1 (5 bases). The ends were cut back, 4 bases at V and 0 bases at J, with 16 bases in the middle. Germline V lookup: CDR1 SGHRS, CDR2 YFSETQ. The CDR3 has 16 amino acids. The CDR3 sequence: CASSRQDNVYQETQYF. CDR3 bases read: TGCGCCAGCAGCAGGCAGGACAACGTATACCAAGAGACC.